One and the same sample provided the 15 T cell receptor beta chains below, sequenced in a study of cytomegalovirus exposure and HLA in healthy donors (dated by TCRdb to the late 2010s). Libraries were constructed by the immunoSEQ multiplex PCR assay. A mixture of 60 forward primers for TCR Vbeta segments and 13 reverse primers for TCR Jbeta segments was used in the multiplex PCR. The clones in this table, taken by TCRdb from immuneACCESS, are in-frame only. Not every clone is retained; where verified, under half of the shortfall comes from an unresolved V gene, and the cause of the rest is unknown. This sample gives about 190,000 clones in total; around 79% of them show up just once. The ten largest account for about 1.5% of the sample. Sequencing used PBMCs. The source of these receptors is a woman younger than 35 in good health and CMV-seronegative.

The CDR3 loop reads CASSTLFFQPQHF. The CDR3 bases are TGTGCCAGTAGTACCCTCTTCTTTCAGCCCCAGCATTTT. V usage is TRBV19 and J usage is TRBJ1-5, with D uncertain. The CDR3 has 13 amino acids. Germline V gene lookup returns CDR1 LNHDA and CDR2 SQIVND (reference sequence). The ends were cut back, 4 bases at V and 6 bases at J, with 10 bases in the middle.

This chain uses TRBV4-1 with TRBJ1-2, with D possibly TRBD1 on 6 matching bases. V lost 0 bases and J 2 bases, leaving 13 bases between the germline ends. The V gene's germline CDR1 is MGHRA and CDR2 YSYEKL. The CDR3 spans 16 residues. CDR3 in amino acids: CASSQDIRGANYGYTF. The CDR3 nucleotides read TGCGCCAGCAGCCAAGATATCAGGGGTGCCAACTATGGCTACACCTTC.

This rearrangement joins TRBV19 to TRBJ1-5; 10 bases match TRBD1. The CDR3 runs to 18 residues. The germline gives CDR1 LNHDA, CDR2 SQIVND (reference sequence). The ends lost 4 bases at V and 5 bases at J; junction bases unmatched: 14. The CDR3 here is CASSTHARFGTGDQPQHF. For the CDR3, the DNA is TGTGCCAGTAGTACCCACGCTCGATTCGGGACAGGGGATCAGCCCCAGCATTTT.

The chain couples TRBV19 to TRBJ2-5; possible D gene TRBD2, 5 bases. Per germline, CDR1 LNHDA and CDR2 SQIVND (reference sequence). The length of the CDR3 is 16 residues. The V end lost 4 bases, the J end lost 4 bases, and 19 bases lay between the germline ends. This CDR3 is CASSTTIFRKSETQYF. CDR3 DNA sequence: TGTGCCAGTAGTACGACTATATTTAGAAAGTCAGAGACCCAGTACTTC.

Only one count was recorded for this clone. CDR3 amino acids: CASSPTPNSPLHF. The CDR3 DNA sequence: TGTGCCAGCAGCCCGACACCGAATTCACCCCTCCACTTT. This sequence joins TRBV7-3 and TRBJ1-6; D is undetermined. V was clipped by 5 bases and J by 7 bases, with 9 bases between them. This CDR3 has 13 amino acids. In germline, CDR1 is SGHTA, CDR2 FQGTGA.

J is TRBJ2-7 and V is TRBV10-3; 11 bases are a match to TRBD2. The CDR3 has 14 residues. Germline CDR1 reads ENHRY; CDR2 reads SYGVKD. Germline trimming cut 6 bases from V and 2 bases from J; bases unmatched to any gene: 3. CDR3 loop: CAIRGTSGTYEQYF. The CDR3 DNA sequence: TGTGCCATCAGAGGGACTAGCGGCACCTACGAGCAGTACTTC.

The rearrangement joins TRBV28 to TRBJ1-1, with TRBD1 matching 9 bases. CDR1 is MDHEN, CDR2 SYDVKM, per germline. Trimming at V came to 1 base and at J to 6 bases, leaving 12 bases not matched to a gene. The CDR3 runs 17 residues. The CDR3 sequence is CASSLYSLQGAGAEAFF. The CDR3 coding sequence is TGTGCCAGCAGTTTATATAGCCTACAGGGGGCTGGCGCTGAAGCTTTCTTT.

For this clone: Germline and junction disagree at one end, which may indicate a read error. The V call is TRBV7-9, the J call TRBJ2-7; perhaps TRBD2 as D (6 bases). CDR1 and CDR2 (germline): SEHNR, FQNEAQ (reference sequence). The CDR3 totals 12 residues. The CDR3: CSSSLDISGQYF. The CDR3 DNA reads as TGTTCCAGCAGCTTAGATATTAGCGGGCAGTACTTC.

This chain joins TRBV6-6 and TRBJ2-7; a possible D gene is TRBD1 (5 bases). This CDR3 region has 13 residues. The ends were cut back, 2 bases at V and 2 bases at J, with 7 bases in the middle. Germline lookup yields CDR1 MNHNY and CDR2 SVGAGI (reference sequence). The CDR3 sequence: CASSYDSAYEQYF. The CDR3 DNA sequence: TGTGCCAGCAGTTACGACAGTGCCTACGAGCAGTACTTC.

This chain links TRBV4-2 with TRBJ2-7, with 7 bases that match TRBD2. The CDR3 extends over 17 amino acids. Trimming cost V 0 bases and J 2 bases; bases outside gene matches: 10. CDR1 is LGHNA and CDR2 is YNFKEQ in the germline V gene. The CDR3 DNA is TGTGCCAGCAGCCAAGATTATGGGGGAGGGTTTACCTACGAGCAGTACTTC. Translated: CASSQDYGGGFTYEQYF.

A remark on this clone: Distinct nucleotide sequences in the sample also encode this CDR3. This chain links TRBV4-1 with TRBJ1-3; perhaps TRBD1 as D (5 bases). With 6 bases removed from V and 3 bases from J, the gap between germline ends came to 12 bases. Germline CDR1 and CDR2: MGHRA and YSYEKL. This CDR3 is built from 14 residues. The CDR3 DNA sequence: TGCGCCAGCAGTCACCCAGGGCATGGAAACACCATATATTTT. Its protein product is CASSHPGHGNTIYF.

This clone came up a few times. CDR3 loop: CASSPQVDNQPQHF. In nucleotides, the CDR3 is TGTGCCAGCAGCCCCCAGGTAGACAATCAGCCCCAGCATTTT. The genes are TRBV28 and TRBJ1-5; no definite D call. The CDR3 is 14 residues long. CDR1 is MDHEN, CDR2 SYDVKM, per germline. V shed 6 bases and J shed 3 bases, with 12 bases lying between them.

The V and J genes are TRBV11-1 and TRBJ2-3; maybe TRBD1 (6 bases). V lost 6 bases, J lost 3 bases, and 10 bases lay in between. The length of the CDR3 is 13 residues. CDR1 is SGHAT, CDR2 FQDESV, per germline (reference sequence). The CDR3 loop reads CASSHRETDTQYF. CDR3 nucleotides: TGTGCCAGCAGTCACAGGGAAACAGATACGCAGTATTTT.

This chain links TRBV10-2 with TRBJ1-5; a possible D gene is TRBD1 (6 bases). Germline CDR1 and CDR2: WSHSY and SAAADI. The CDR3 is made up of 14 amino acids. Deletions cut 6 bases from V and 0 bases from J, with 9 bases between. The CDR3 protein is CASRQGTSNQPQHF. The CDR3 DNA sequence: TGCGCCAGCAGACAGGGCACTAGCAATCAGCCCCAGCATTTT.

The J gene is TRBJ1-5, the V gene TRBV15, with D tentatively TRBD1 (5 bases). The CDR3 consists of 17 residues. Germline V lookup: CDR1 LNHNV, CDR2 YYDKDF (reference sequence). V was trimmed by 0 bases and J by 0 bases, leaving 12 bases between them. The CDR3 DNA sequence: TGTGCCACCAGCAGAGATTGGACACAGTATAGCAATCAGCCCCAGCATTTT. This translates into CATSRDWTQYSNQPQHF.